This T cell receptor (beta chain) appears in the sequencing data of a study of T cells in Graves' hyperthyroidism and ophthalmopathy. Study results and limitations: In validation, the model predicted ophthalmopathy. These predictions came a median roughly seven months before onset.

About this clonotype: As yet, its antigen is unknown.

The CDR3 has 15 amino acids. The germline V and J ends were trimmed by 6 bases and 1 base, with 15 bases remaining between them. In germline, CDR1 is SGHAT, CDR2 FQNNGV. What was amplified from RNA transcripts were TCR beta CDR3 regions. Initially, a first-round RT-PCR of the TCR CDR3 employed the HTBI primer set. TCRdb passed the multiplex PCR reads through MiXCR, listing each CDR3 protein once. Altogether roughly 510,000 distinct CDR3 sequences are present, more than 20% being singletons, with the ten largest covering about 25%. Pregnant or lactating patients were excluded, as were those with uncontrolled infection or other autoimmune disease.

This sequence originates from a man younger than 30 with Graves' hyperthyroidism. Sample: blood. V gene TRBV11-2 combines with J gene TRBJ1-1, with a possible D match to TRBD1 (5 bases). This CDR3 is CASRPVGGTNTEAFF. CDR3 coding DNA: TGTGCCAGCAGACCGGTGGGGGGTACGAACACTGAAGCTTTCTTT.